This is a list of T cell receptor beta chains from one sample in a study of T cell repertoires in cytomegalovirus infection. TCRdb redid the calling of the reads with MiXCR, one entry per CDR3 protein. The data contain 450,000 to 650,000 distinct CDR3 sequences, just under 40% of them singletons. Their target antigens are unknown. The sequencing used cultured PBMCs, collected from culture after CMV antigen stimulation. The source of these receptors is a human donor in good health (CMV status not recorded). Some clones in this sample may be carry-over from other donors' samples. Each CDR3 is given with its conserved first and last residue. Each record gives: V gene, J gene, D gene, clone size, CDR3 DNA, CDR3 protein. D genes are given only for firm matches. Size is omitted from some rows. Given values are once, few, many or a class for expanded clones.

V gene: TRBV27; J gene: TRBJ2-4; D gene: TRBD2; clone size: NA; CDR3 DNA: TGTGCCAGCAGTTCACATGGGACTAGAGACATTCAGTACTTC; CDR3 protein: CASSSHGTRDIQYF
V gene: TRBV19; J gene: TRBJ2-2; D gene: NA; clone size: few; CDR3 DNA: TGTGCCAGTATCGTACCCTACGGCTACGCGAACACCGGGGAGCTGTTTTTT; CDR3 protein: CASIVPYGYANTGELFF
V gene: TRBV20-1; J gene: TRBJ2-1; D gene: TRBD2; clone size: NA; CDR3 DNA: TGCAGTGCTAGAGTATCTAGCGGGACGATGGGTGATGAGCAGTTCTTC; CDR3 protein: CSARVSSGTMGDEQFF
V gene: TRBV5-1; J gene: TRBJ2-1; D gene: NA; clone size: NA; CDR3 DNA: TGCGCCAGCAGCCCCCGGTGGGGAAGGACCTCCTACAATGAGCAGTTCTTC; CDR3 protein: CASSPRWGRTSYNEQFF
V gene: TRBV12-3/TRBV12-4; J gene: TRBJ2-1; D gene: TRBD2; clone size: few; CDR3 DNA: TGTGCCAGTAGCGGGAGTAGGTATCATGAGCAGTTCTTC; CDR3 protein: CASSGSRYHEQFF
V gene: TRBV11-2; J gene: TRBJ1-1; D gene: NA; clone size: NA; CDR3 DNA: TGTGCCAGCAGCTTCGACGGGTTGGCCACTGAAGCTTTCTTT; CDR3 protein: CASSFDGLATEAFF
V gene: TRBV7-2; J gene: TRBJ2-5; D gene: TRBD2; clone size: once; CDR3 DNA: TGTGCCAGCAGGTCGGGACTAGCGGGGGTCGAGACCCAGTACTTC; CDR3 protein: CASRSGLAGVETQYF
V gene: TRBV19; J gene: TRBJ2-1; D gene: NA; clone size: NA; CDR3 DNA: TGTGCCAGTAGTATAGATCTCTACAATGAGCAGTTCTTC; CDR3 protein: CASSIDLYNEQFF
V gene: TRBV7-8; J gene: TRBJ1-2; D gene: NA; clone size: few; CDR3 DNA: TGTGCCAGCAGCTTAGGTGTAGCGCTAAACTATGGCTACACCTTC; CDR3 protein: CASSLGVALNYGYTF
V gene: TRBV12-3/TRBV12-4; J gene: TRBJ2-1; D gene: NA; clone size: NA; CDR3 DNA: TGTGCCAGCAGTTTCCCGGGTAGGGCCGATGAGCAGTTCTTC; CDR3 protein: CASSFPGRADEQFF
V gene: TRBV4-1; J gene: TRBJ1-4; D gene: TRBD1; clone size: NA; CDR3 DNA: TGCGCCAGAAGCCAAGAGGGACAGGGGCAACTGTTTTTT; CDR3 protein: CARSQEGQGQLFF
V gene: TRBV7-9; J gene: TRBJ2-6; D gene: NA; clone size: NA; CDR3 DNA: TGTGCCAGCAGCCCCGCCAGATCTGGGGCCAACGTCCTGACTTTC; CDR3 protein: CASSPARSGANVLTF
V gene: TRBV7-4; J gene: TRBJ1-1; D gene: NA; clone size: few; CDR3 DNA: TGTGCCAGCAGCTTATTCGGTAAAGCTTTCTTT; CDR3 protein: CASSLFGKAFF
V gene: TRBV7-9; J gene: TRBJ2-5; D gene: TRBD1; clone size: few; CDR3 DNA: TGTGCCAGCAGCCCCCCCTACATGACAGGGGACTCAAAGACCCAGTACTTC; CDR3 protein: CASSPPYMTGDSKTQYF
V gene: TRBV7-2; J gene: TRBJ2-1; D gene: TRBD2; clone size: few; CDR3 DNA: TGTGCCAGCAGCTCATGGACTAGCGGGAGAGTGGGTGAGCAGTTCTTC; CDR3 protein: CASSSWTSGRVGEQFF
V gene: TRBV7-6; J gene: TRBJ2-1; D gene: TRBD1; clone size: NA; CDR3 DNA: TGTGCCAGCAGTCCCGGGACAGGGAATCAATACAATGAGCAGTTCTTC; CDR3 protein: CASSPGTGNQYNEQFF
V gene: TRBV20-1; J gene: TRBJ2-3; D gene: TRBD2; clone size: NA; CDR3 DNA: TGCAGTGCTACACTAGCGCCCGCTGATACGCAGTATTTT; CDR3 protein: CSATLAPADTQYF
V gene: TRBV13; J gene: TRBJ2-5; D gene: NA; clone size: NA; CDR3 DNA: TGTGCCAGCAGCTTAGTGTGGAGTCAAGAGACCCAGTACTTC; CDR3 protein: CASSLVWSQETQYF
V gene: TRBV7-2; J gene: TRBJ1-2; D gene: NA; clone size: many; CDR3 DNA: TGTGCCAGCAGCACAGACAGGCGCTGGGGCTACACCTTC; CDR3 protein: CASSTDRRWGYTF
V gene: TRBV12-3/TRBV12-4; J gene: TRBJ1-1; D gene: NA; clone size: NA; CDR3 DNA: TGTGCCAGCAGTTTAGGGCACCAGGCTGAAGCTTTCTTT; CDR3 protein: CASSLGHQAEAFF
V gene: TRBV5-1; J gene: TRBJ1-3; D gene: TRBD1; clone size: NA; CDR3 DNA: TGCGCCAGCAGCTCCGGACAGGGAGGCGCGGACACCATATATTTT; CDR3 protein: CASSSGQGGADTIYF
V gene: TRBV11-2; J gene: TRBJ2-1; D gene: NA; clone size: few; CDR3 DNA: TGTGCCAGCCGACCAGAGGGGCGCGGCGCTAACAATGAGCAGTTCTTC; CDR3 protein: CASRPEGRGANNEQFF
V gene: TRBV20-1; J gene: TRBJ2-5; D gene: NA; clone size: NA; CDR3 DNA: TGCAGTGCTAGAGGCCTACGCCAAGAGACCCAGTACTTC; CDR3 protein: CSARGLRQETQYF
V gene: TRBV7-2; J gene: TRBJ2-3; D gene: NA; clone size: many; CDR3 DNA: TGTGCCAGCAGGTCGGGGGCAGGAGATACGCAGTATTTT; CDR3 protein: CASRSGAGDTQYF
V gene: TRBV7-8; J gene: TRBJ2-1; D gene: TRBD2; clone size: NA; CDR3 DNA: TGTGCCAGCAGCTTACTTCCTAGCGGGAGCTTAAATGAGCAGTTCTTC; CDR3 protein: CASSLLPSGSLNEQFF
V gene: TRBV4-3; J gene: TRBJ2-1; D gene: NA; clone size: NA; CDR3 DNA: TGCGCCAGCAGCCCGTCGGGCGTCGGGAATGAGCAGTTCTTC; CDR3 protein: CASSPSGVGNEQFF
V gene: TRBV7-2; J gene: TRBJ2-2; D gene: NA; clone size: few; CDR3 DNA: TGTGCCAGCAGCCCCTATACCCTCTCCGGGGAGCTGTTTTTT; CDR3 protein: CASSPYTLSGELFF
V gene: TRBV7-2; J gene: TRBJ2-7; D gene: TRBD2; clone size: few; CDR3 DNA: TGTGCCAGCAGCCGCGGACTAGCGGGAGCCCCCTACGAGCAGTACTTC; CDR3 protein: CASSRGLAGAPYEQYF
V gene: TRBV11-3; J gene: TRBJ2-7; D gene: NA; clone size: NA; CDR3 DNA: TGTGCCAGCGGGCCAGGGTCCTCCTACGAGCAGTACTTC; CDR3 protein: CASGPGSSYEQYF
V gene: TRBV14; J gene: TRBJ2-3; D gene: TRBD2; clone size: NA; CDR3 DNA: TGTGCCAGCAGCCAAGACCCCCCCGGACTAGTAACCCTTATAGATACGCAGTATTTT; CDR3 protein: CASSQDPPGLVTLIDTQYF
V gene: TRBV7-2; J gene: TRBJ2-5; D gene: TRBD2; clone size: few; CDR3 DNA: TGTGCCAGCAGCCCCGCGGGACTAGCGTTAGAGACCCAGTACTTC; CDR3 protein: CASSPAGLALETQYF
V gene: TRBV6-1; J gene: TRBJ2-5; D gene: NA; clone size: NA; CDR3 DNA: TGTGCCAGCAGTGAACGGGGACGGTTCCAAGAGACCCAGTACTTC; CDR3 protein: CASSERGRFQETQYF
V gene: TRBV28; J gene: TRBJ1-1; D gene: NA; clone size: few; CDR3 DNA: TGTGCCAGCAGGATGGCGAAGAACACTGAAGCTTTCTTT; CDR3 protein: CASRMAKNTEAFF
V gene: TRBV6-2/TRBV6-3; J gene: TRBJ1-1; D gene: NA; clone size: NA; CDR3 DNA: TGTGCCAGCAGTTACCTTAAGGATGGGGGAGCTTTCTTT; CDR3 protein: CASSYLKDGGAFF
V gene: TRBV6-6; J gene: TRBJ2-1; D gene: NA; clone size: NA; CDR3 DNA: TGTGCCAGCAGTGCGTCAGCGCCTGAGCAGTTCTTC; CDR3 protein: CASSASAPEQFF
V gene: TRBV12-3/TRBV12-4; J gene: TRBJ2-1; D gene: NA; clone size: NA; CDR3 DNA: TGTGCCAGCAGAAGGGACTCCTCCTACAATGAGCAGTTCTTC; CDR3 protein: CASRRDSSYNEQFF
V gene: TRBV12-3/TRBV12-4; J gene: TRBJ2-1; D gene: TRBD2; clone size: few; CDR3 DNA: TGTGCCAGCAGCCGACTAGCGGGGGGCCTCTTACCTTCTAATGAGCAGTTCTTC; CDR3 protein: CASSRLAGGLLPSNEQFF
V gene: TRBV28; J gene: TRBJ1-2; D gene: NA; clone size: NA; CDR3 DNA: TGTGCCAGCTCCCCCGGACAGTTAATCTATGGCTACACCTTC; CDR3 protein: CASSPGQLIYGYTF
V gene: TRBV12-3/TRBV12-4; J gene: TRBJ1-1; D gene: NA; clone size: NA; CDR3 DNA: TGTGCCAGCAGCCTCGGGACAAGGGGACTCCAGGAAGCTTTCTTT; CDR3 protein: CASSLGTRGLQEAFF
V gene: TRBV28; J gene: TRBJ2-1; D gene: TRBD2; clone size: once; CDR3 DNA: TGTGCCAGCAGGTCCGGGACTAGGAGTGAGCAGTTCTTC; CDR3 protein: CASRSGTRSEQFF
V gene: TRBV6-6; J gene: TRBJ2-7; D gene: NA; clone size: NA; CDR3 DNA: TGTGCCAGCACCCCCCTTCGGGGGGCGGGTGCCTACGAGCAGTACTTC; CDR3 protein: CASTPLRGAGAYEQYF
V gene: TRBV7-8; J gene: TRBJ2-2; D gene: NA; clone size: few; CDR3 DNA: TGTGCCAGCAGCCTATTTCGAGCGGAGAACACCGGGGAGCTGTTTTTT; CDR3 protein: CASSLFRAENTGELFF
V gene: TRBV14; J gene: TRBJ2-7; D gene: NA; clone size: NA; CDR3 DNA: TGTGCCAGCAGCCCGGACTGGCTATCCTACGAGCAGTACTTC; CDR3 protein: CASSPDWLSYEQYF
V gene: TRBV6-2/TRBV6-3; J gene: TRBJ2-1; D gene: NA; clone size: few; CDR3 DNA: TGTGCCAGCAGAAACAGGCCATACAATGAGCAGTTCTTC; CDR3 protein: CASRNRPYNEQFF
V gene: TRBV7-8; J gene: TRBJ2-5; D gene: NA; clone size: NA; CDR3 DNA: TGTGCCAGCAGCTTAGAACACCCATTGGCAGAAGAGACCCAGTACTTC; CDR3 protein: CASSLEHPLAEETQYF
V gene: TRBV27; J gene: TRBJ2-3; D gene: TRBD2; clone size: NA; CDR3 DNA: TGTGCCAGCAGGCCTAGGACTAGTGGAGATACGCAGTATTTT; CDR3 protein: CASRPRTSGDTQYF
V gene: TRBV7-8; J gene: TRBJ2-7; D gene: TRBD2; clone size: NA; CDR3 DNA: TGTGCCAGCAGCTTATTAAGCGGGACCCTCTACGAGCAGTACTTC; CDR3 protein: CASSLLSGTLYEQYF
V gene: TRBV6-6; J gene: TRBJ2-2; D gene: TRBD1; clone size: NA; CDR3 DNA: TGTGCCAGCAGATCAGACAGGGGCCATAACACCGGGGAGCTGTTTTTT; CDR3 protein: CASRSDRGHNTGELFF
V gene: TRBV4-1; J gene: TRBJ2-7; D gene: NA; clone size: few; CDR3 DNA: TGCGCCAGCAGCCACCCTGTACGGGGAGCAATTAGCTACGAGCAGTACTTC; CDR3 protein: CASSHPVRGAISYEQYF
V gene: TRBV2; J gene: TRBJ1-4; D gene: TRBD1; clone size: few; CDR3 DNA: TGTGCCAGCAGAGAACAGGGGGGCGGTGAAAAACTGTTTTTT; CDR3 protein: CASREQGGGEKLFF
V gene: TRBV12-3/TRBV12-4; J gene: TRBJ2-5; D gene: TRBD1; clone size: NA; CDR3 DNA: TGTGCCAGCAGCCGTACGGGACAGGGGAGAAGAGAGACCCAGTACTTC; CDR3 protein: CASSRTGQGRRETQYF
V gene: TRBV5-6; J gene: TRBJ2-7; D gene: TRBD1; clone size: NA; CDR3 DNA: TGTGCCAGCAGCTTGGTTCGGGACAGGGCACTCTACGAGCAGTACTTC; CDR3 protein: CASSLVRDRALYEQYF
V gene: TRBV6-6; J gene: TRBJ1-5; D gene: NA; clone size: NA; CDR3 DNA: TGTGCCAGCAGTTACACAGGCGGGGAGCCCCAGCATTTT; CDR3 protein: CASSYTGGEPQHF
V gene: TRBV10-3; J gene: TRBJ1-4; D gene: TRBD1; clone size: NA; CDR3 DNA: TGTGCCATCAGTGAGAGGGGGGACAGCCTAAATGAAAAACTGTTTTTT; CDR3 protein: CAISERGDSLNEKLFF
V gene: TRBV6-2/TRBV6-3; J gene: TRBJ2-7; D gene: NA; clone size: NA; CDR3 DNA: TGTGCCACCAGTGAGACAGTATACGAGCAGTACTTC; CDR3 protein: CATSETVYEQYF